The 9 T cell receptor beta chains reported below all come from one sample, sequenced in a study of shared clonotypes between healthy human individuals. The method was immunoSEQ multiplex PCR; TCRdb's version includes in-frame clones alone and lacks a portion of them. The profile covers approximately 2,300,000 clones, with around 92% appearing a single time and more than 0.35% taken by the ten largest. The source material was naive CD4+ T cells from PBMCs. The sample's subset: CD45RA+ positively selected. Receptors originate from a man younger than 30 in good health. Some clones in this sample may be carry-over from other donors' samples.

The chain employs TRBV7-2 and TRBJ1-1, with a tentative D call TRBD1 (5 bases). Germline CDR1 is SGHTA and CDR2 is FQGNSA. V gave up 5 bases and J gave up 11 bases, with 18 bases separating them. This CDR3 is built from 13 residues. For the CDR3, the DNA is TGTGCCAGCAGCACCCGGACTCCCGAGGGGGCTTTCTTT. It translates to CASSTRTPEGAFF.

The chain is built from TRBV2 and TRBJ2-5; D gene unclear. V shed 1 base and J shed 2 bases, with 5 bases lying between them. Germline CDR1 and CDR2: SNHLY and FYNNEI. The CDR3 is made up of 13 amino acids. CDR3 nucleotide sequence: TGTGCCAGCAGTGAAGACCCTCAAGAGACCCAGTACTTC. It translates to CASSEDPQETQYF.

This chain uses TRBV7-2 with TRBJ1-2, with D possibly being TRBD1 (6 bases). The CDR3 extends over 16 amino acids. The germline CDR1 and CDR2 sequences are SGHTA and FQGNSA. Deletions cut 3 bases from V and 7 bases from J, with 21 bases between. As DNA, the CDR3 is TGTGCCAGCAGCTTTGGGGGGGCAGGGAGTTCCGCTGGCTACACCTTC. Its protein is CASSFGGAGSSAGYTF.

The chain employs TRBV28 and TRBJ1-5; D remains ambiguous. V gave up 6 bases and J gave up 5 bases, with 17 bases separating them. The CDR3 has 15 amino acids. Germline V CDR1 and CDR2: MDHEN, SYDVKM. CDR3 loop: CASSPFRVSYQPQHF. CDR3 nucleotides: TGTGCCAGCAGCCCGTTCCGGGTCAGCTATCAGCCCCAGCATTTT.

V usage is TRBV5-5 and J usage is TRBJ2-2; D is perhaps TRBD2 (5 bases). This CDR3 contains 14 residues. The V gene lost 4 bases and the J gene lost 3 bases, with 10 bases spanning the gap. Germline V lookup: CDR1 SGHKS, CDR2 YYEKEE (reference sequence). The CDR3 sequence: CASSPERYTGELFF. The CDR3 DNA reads TGTGCCAGCAGCCCCGAGCGGTACACCGGGGAGCTGTTTTTT. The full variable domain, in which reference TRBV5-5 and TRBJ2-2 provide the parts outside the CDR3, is DAGVTQSPTHLIKTRGQQVTLRCSPISGHKSVSWYQQVLGQGPQFIFQYYEKEERGRGNFPDRFSARQFPNYSSELNVNALLLGDSALYLCASSPERYTGELFFGEGSRLTVL.

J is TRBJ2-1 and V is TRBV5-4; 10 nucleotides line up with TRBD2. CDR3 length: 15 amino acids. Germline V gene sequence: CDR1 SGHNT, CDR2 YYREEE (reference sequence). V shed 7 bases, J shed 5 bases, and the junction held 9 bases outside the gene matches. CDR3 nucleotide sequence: TGTGCCAGCGCGCGGGGGACTAGCGAAGACAATGAGCAGTTCTTC. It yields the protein CASARGTSEDNEQFF.

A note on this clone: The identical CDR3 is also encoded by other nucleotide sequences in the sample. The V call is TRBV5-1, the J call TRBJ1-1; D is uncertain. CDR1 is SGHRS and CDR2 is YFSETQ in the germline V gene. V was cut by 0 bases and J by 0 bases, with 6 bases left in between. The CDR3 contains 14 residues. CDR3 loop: CASSLVGVNTEAFF. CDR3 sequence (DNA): TGCGCCAGCAGCTTGGTTGGGGTGAACACTGAAGCTTTCTTT.

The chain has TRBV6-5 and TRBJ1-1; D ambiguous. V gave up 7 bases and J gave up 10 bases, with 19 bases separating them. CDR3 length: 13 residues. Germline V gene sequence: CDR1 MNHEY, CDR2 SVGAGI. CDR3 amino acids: CASKQRPTSLAFF. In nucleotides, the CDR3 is TGTGCCAGCAAACAGCGACCTACCTCTTTAGCTTTCTTT.

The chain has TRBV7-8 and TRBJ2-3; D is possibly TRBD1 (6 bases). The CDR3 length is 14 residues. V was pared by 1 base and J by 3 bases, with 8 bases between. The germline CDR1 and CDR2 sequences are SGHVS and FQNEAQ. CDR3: CASSLGGQTDTQYF. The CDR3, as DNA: TGTGCCAGCAGCTTAGGGGGGCAGACAGATACGCAGTATTTT.